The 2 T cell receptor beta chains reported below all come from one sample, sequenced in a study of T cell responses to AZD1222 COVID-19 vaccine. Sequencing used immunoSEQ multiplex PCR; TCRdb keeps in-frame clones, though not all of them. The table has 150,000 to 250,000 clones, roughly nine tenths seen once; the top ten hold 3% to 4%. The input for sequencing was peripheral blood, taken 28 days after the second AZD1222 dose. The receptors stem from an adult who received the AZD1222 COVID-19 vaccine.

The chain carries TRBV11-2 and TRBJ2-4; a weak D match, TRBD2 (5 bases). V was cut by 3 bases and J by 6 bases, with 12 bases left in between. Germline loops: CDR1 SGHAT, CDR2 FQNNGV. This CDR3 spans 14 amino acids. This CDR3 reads CASSFPWAGNIQYF. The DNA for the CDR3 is TGTGCCAGCAGCTTCCCCTGGGCGGGAAACATTCAGTACTTC.

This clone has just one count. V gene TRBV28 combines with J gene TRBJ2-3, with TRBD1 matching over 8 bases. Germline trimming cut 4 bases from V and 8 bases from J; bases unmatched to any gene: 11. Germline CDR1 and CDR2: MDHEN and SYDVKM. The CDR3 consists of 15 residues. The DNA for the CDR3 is TGTGCCAGCAGTTCACCGACAGGGGAAGTAGGTACGCAGTATTTT. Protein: CASSSPTGEVGTQYF.